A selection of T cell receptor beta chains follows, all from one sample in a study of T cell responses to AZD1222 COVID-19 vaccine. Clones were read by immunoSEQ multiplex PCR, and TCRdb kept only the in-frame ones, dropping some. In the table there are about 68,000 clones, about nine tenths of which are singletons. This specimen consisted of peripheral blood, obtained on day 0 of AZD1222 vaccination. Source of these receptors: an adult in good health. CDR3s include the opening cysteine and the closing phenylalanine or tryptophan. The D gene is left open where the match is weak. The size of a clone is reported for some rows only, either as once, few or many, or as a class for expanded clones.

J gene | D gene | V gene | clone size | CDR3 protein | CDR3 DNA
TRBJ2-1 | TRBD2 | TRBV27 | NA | CASMHWTRVGEQFF | TGTGCCAGCATGCACTGGACTAGAGTGGGTGAGCAGTTCTTC
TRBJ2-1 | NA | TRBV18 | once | CASSRQESYNEQFF | TGTGCCAGCTCACGACAGGAATCCTACAATGAGCAGTTCTTC
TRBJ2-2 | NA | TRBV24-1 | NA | CATSETSDTGELFF | TGTGCCACCAGTGAAACTAGTGACACCGGGGAGCTGTTTTTT
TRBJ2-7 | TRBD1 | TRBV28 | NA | CATRHSGTGNNEQYF | TGTGCCACCAGGCACTCCGGGACAGGGAACAACGAGCAGTACTTC
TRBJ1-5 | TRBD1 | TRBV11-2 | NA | CASSLDRGRSQPQHF | TGTGCCAGCAGCTTAGACAGGGGGCGCAGTCAGCCCCAGCATTTT
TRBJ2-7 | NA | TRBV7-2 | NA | CASSLDPGSSYEQYF | TGTGCCAGCAGCTTAGACCCGGGGAGTTCCTACGAGCAGTACTTC
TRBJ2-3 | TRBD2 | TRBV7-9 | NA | CASSLGTSGRASDTQYF | TGTGCCAGCAGCTTGGGGACTAGCGGGAGGGCCTCAGATACGCAGTATTTT
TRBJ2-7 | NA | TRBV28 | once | CATLIRRDLTLYEQYF | TGTGCCACCCTAATACGCAGGGACCTTACCTTATACGAGCAGTACTTC
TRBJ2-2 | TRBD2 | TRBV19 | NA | CASSMGLAGELFF | TGTGCCAGTAGTATGGGACTAGCCGGGGAGCTGTTTTTT
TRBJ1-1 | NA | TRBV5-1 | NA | CASSLEGMNTEAFF | TGCGCCAGCAGCTTAGAGGGCATGAACACTGAAGCTTTCTTT
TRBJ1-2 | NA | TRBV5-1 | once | CASSSEGAVYGYTF | TGCGCCAGCAGCTCGGAGGGCGCTGTCTATGGCTACACCTTC
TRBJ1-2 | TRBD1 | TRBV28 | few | CASSLNDRDQKGYTF | TGTGCCAGCAGTCTCAACGACAGGGACCAAAAAGGCTACACCTTC
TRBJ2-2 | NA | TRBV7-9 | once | CASSRRNTGELFF | TGTGCCAGCAGCCGCAGGAACACCGGGGAGCTGTTTTTT
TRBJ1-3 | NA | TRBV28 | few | CASSFAGARGNTIYF | TGTGCCAGCAGTTTTGCCGGGGCGCGGGGAAACACCATATATTTT
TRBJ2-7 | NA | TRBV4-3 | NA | CASSQRPQAPYEQYF | TGCGCCAGCAGCCAAAGACCTCAGGCCCCCTACGAGCAGTACTTC
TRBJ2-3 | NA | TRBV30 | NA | CAWSVGLGTHRDTQYF | TGTGCCTGGAGTGTTGGCCTAGGGACACACAGAGATACGCAGTATTTT
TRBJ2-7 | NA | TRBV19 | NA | CASSGGSLGYEQYF | TGTGCCAGTAGTGGGGGATCGTTGGGCTACGAGCAGTACTTC
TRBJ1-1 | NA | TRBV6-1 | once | CASSESENTEAFF | TGTGCCAGCAGTGAATCAGAGAACACTGAAGCTTTCTTT
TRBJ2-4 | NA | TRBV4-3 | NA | CASSRRFDAKNIQYF | TGCGCCAGCAGCCGAAGGTTCGACGCCAAAAACATTCAGTACTTC
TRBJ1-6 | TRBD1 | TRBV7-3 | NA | CASSIQGGNSPLHF | TGTGCCAGCAGCATACAGGGGGGTAATTCACCCCTCCACTTT
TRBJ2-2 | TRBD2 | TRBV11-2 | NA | CASRLAGRGSGELFF | TGTGCCAGCAGACTAGCGGGACGGGGTAGCGGGGAGCTGTTTTTT